Presented here are 25 T cell receptor beta chains from one specimen sequenced in a study of control samples from healthy donors and cancer patients. Profiled with immunoSEQ multiplex PCR; TCRdb holds only in-frame clones, not every one. In the table there are roughly 100,000 clones, 80% to 90% of which are singletons. The sample was PBMCs. Receptors originate from a man aged 55 to 70 with lung cancer.

This clone was seen only once. The J gene is TRBJ1-5, the V gene TRBV7-6; no clear D gene. V lost 5 bases and J 3 bases, leaving 14 bases between the germline ends. Germline V gives CDR1 SGHVS, CDR2 FNYEAQ. The CDR3 has 15 amino acids. The CDR3: CASSLDGVPNQPQHF. The CDR3 nucleotides read TGTGCCAGCAGCCTAGACGGGGTGCCCAATCAGCCCCAGCATTTT.

V is TRBV20-1 and J is TRBJ2-2; D might be TRBD2 (6 bases). CDR3 length: 15 residues. Germline values: CDR1 DFQATT, CDR2 SNEGSKA (reference sequence). The ends were cut back, 3 bases at V and 0 bases at J, with 11 bases in the middle. DNA for the CDR3: TGCAGTGCTAGTCCGGGACTGTCGAACACCGGGGAGCTGTTTTTT. Its translation is CSASPGLSNTGELFF.

The CDR3 DNA sequence: TGTGCCAGCAGCCTAAAGGACCGCCAACTGCTTGGCTACACCTTC. It translates to CASSLKDRQLLGYTF. The gene calls are TRBV7-9 and TRBJ1-2; no reliable D call. The CDR3 has 15 amino acids. The ends were cut back, 5 bases at V and 7 bases at J, with 20 bases in the middle. Germline values: CDR1 SEHNR, CDR2 FQNEAQ (reference sequence).

J is TRBJ1-6 and V is TRBV6-5; perhaps TRBD1 as D (5 bases). The V end lost 6 bases, the J end lost 9 bases, and 12 bases lay between the germline ends. Looked up from germline, CDR1 is MNHEY and CDR2 is SVGAGI. This CDR3 spans 13 amino acids. The CDR3 nucleotides read TGTGCCAGCAGAACGTCGGACACTTCACCCCTCCACTTT. As protein: CASRTSDTSPLHF.

This sequence joins TRBV9 and TRBJ1-2, with 9 bases identical to TRBD1. Germline V gives CDR1 SGDLS, CDR2 YYNGEE. V lost 1 base, J lost 3 bases, and 7 bases stayed unmatched. The CDR3 consists of 16 residues. The DNA for the CDR3 is TGTGCCAGCAGCGTACCGGGACAGGGAAGGCACTATGGCTACACCTTC. This gives the protein CASSVPGQGRHYGYTF.

The V and J genes are TRBV6-4 and TRBJ2-1; a weak D match, TRBD1 (6 bases). The CDR3 has 13 residues. CDR1 is MRHNA, CDR2 SNTAGT, per germline. Deletions cut 6 bases from V and 5 bases from J, with 11 bases between. The CDR3 nucleotides are TGTGCCAGCAGCGAGGACAGCAACAATGAGCAGTTCTTC. Protein product: CASSEDSNNEQFF.

The chain combines TRBV5-4 with TRBJ1-3, with D perhaps matching TRBD1 (6 bases). V shed 3 bases and J shed 3 bases, with 16 bases lying between them. The CDR3 is 16 amino acids. The germline gives CDR1 SGHNT, CDR2 YYREEE (reference sequence). CDR3 residues: CASSWDTGSVGNTIYF. DNA of the CDR3: TGTGCCAGCAGCTGGGACACCGGCTCTGTTGGAAACACCATATATTTT.

This rearrangement joins TRBV6-6 to TRBJ1-6; D not certain. Trimming removed 1 base from V and 7 bases from J, with 11 bases in between. Germline CDR1 is MNHNY and CDR2 is SVGAGI (reference sequence). The CDR3 has 15 amino acids. CDR3 coding DNA: TGTGCCAGCAGTTACTTTGTGGACGGAAATTCACCCCTCCACTTT. Its translation: CASSYFVDGNSPLHF.

The V gene is TRBV24-1, the J gene TRBJ2-3; no reliable D call. Trimming took off 2 bases at V and 11 bases at J, with 10 bases between the two ends. The germline CDR1 and CDR2 sequences are KGHDR and SFDVKD. The CDR3 is 12 amino acids. CDR3 region: CATSDYIYRQYF. The CDR3 coding sequence is TGTGCCACCAGTGATTATATCTATCGGCAGTATTTT.

This chain connects TRBV30 to TRBJ2-3; tentative D call: TRBD1 (5 bases). The V gene lost 7 bases and the J gene lost 7 bases, with 15 bases spanning the gap. The CDR3 sequence is 12 residues long. Per germline, CDR1 GTSNPN and CDR2 SVGIG (reference sequence). The CDR3 region is CAYQLQGYTQYF. In DNA form, the CDR3 reads TGTGCCTATCAACTTCAGGGTTATACGCAGTATTTT.

This chain links TRBV6-5 with TRBJ2-7; weak D call: TRBD2 (5 bases). CDR3 length equals 15 residues. The germline gives CDR1 MNHEY, CDR2 SVGAGI. V was clipped by 0 bases and J by 9 bases, with 18 bases between them. The DNA of the CDR3 is TGTGCCAGCAGTTACTCCAGAATTAACGGGGATTGGCAGTACTTC. Amino acids: CASSYSRINGDWQYF.

This chain connects TRBV6-2 or TRBV6-3 to TRBJ1-2; no firm D call. Germline CDR1 MNHEY, CDR2 SVGEGT. Trimming removed 5 bases from V and 4 bases from J, with 11 bases in between. This CDR3 is built from 13 residues. CDR3 sequence: CASSDRTVYGYTF. CDR3 nucleotides: TGTGCCAGCAGTGACCGGACGGTCTATGGCTACACCTTC.

This clone was seen just once. The chain is built from TRBV10-2 and TRBJ2-1, with D tentatively TRBD2 (5 bases). Trimming pared 3 bases from V and 7 bases from J, leaving 13 bases between. The CDR3 covers 14 residues. Germline V gene data show CDR1 as WSHSY and CDR2 as SAAADI. Here the CDR3 reads CASSEGRTGNEQFF. CDR3 DNA: TGCGCCAGCAGTGAAGGGAGAACGGGTAATGAGCAGTTCTTC.

The rearrangement joins TRBV2 to TRBJ1-1; possibly TRBD1 for D (5 bases). The CDR3 runs 17 residues. The germline V gene has CDR1 SNHLY and CDR2 FYNNEI. Trimming removed 2 bases at V and 3 bases at J, with 19 bases between. The DNA of the CDR3 is TGTGCCAGCAGTGAACCGGTTCAGGACAATCCCCACACTGAAGCTTTCTTT. Translation: CASSEPVQDNPHTEAFF.

The chain links TRBV30 to TRBJ2-2; D not resolved. V was trimmed by 3 bases and J by 5 bases, leaving 10 bases between them. Germline assignment: CDR1 GTSNPN and CDR2 SVGIG (reference sequence). This CDR3 is 13 amino acids long. CDR3 amino acids: CAWRKDLTGELFF. Here the CDR3 DNA reads TGTGCCTGGAGAAAGGACCTGACCGGGGAGCTGTTTTTT.

V usage is TRBV2 and J usage is TRBJ2-1; D ambiguous. V was trimmed by 3 bases and J by 2 bases, leaving 11 bases between them. This CDR3 region has 15 residues. The germline gives CDR1 SNHLY, CDR2 FYNNEI. The CDR3 nucleotides read TGTGCCAGCAGTGAGTCTACCCCGACCTACAATGAGCAGTTCTTC. Protein: CASSESTPTYNEQFF.

This clone was observed a few times. The chain employs TRBV10-2 and TRBJ1-2, with D perhaps matching TRBD1 (5 bases). V was trimmed by 7 bases and J by 6 bases, leaving 12 bases between them. CDR1 and CDR2 (germline): WSHSY, SAAADI. The CDR3 contains 12 residues. The CDR3 sequence: CASTTRTHGYTF. Written as DNA, the CDR3 is TGCGCCAGCACGACCCGGACACATGGCTACACCTTC.

V is TRBV9 and J is TRBJ1-2; D is possibly TRBD1 (6 bases). The ends were cut back, 0 bases at V and 7 bases at J, with 13 bases in the middle. Per the germline V gene, CDR1 is SGDLS and CDR2 is YYNGEE. The CDR3 covers 14 residues. The DNA of the CDR3 is TGTGCCAGCAGCGTAGAGCCAGGGGATGCTGGCTACACCTTC. The encoded protein is CASSVEPGDAGYTF.

The sample holds one count of this clone. CDR3 sequence reads: CAISEAELGSPLHF. The CDR3 DNA reads as TGTGCCATCAGCGAGGCGGAACTGGGATCACCCCTCCACTTT. The chain combines TRBV10-3 with TRBJ1-6, with D unresolved. The CDR3 is 14 residues long. Germline V CDR1 and CDR2: ENHRY, SYGVKD. V was trimmed by 6 bases and J by 10 bases, leaving 16 bases between them.

The chain links TRBV30 to TRBJ1-2; 8 bases are a match to TRBD1. This CDR3 is built from 15 residues. V shed 3 bases and J 7 bases; nucleotides not matched to a gene: 13. The V gene's germline CDR1 is GTSNPN and CDR2 SVGIG (reference sequence). This CDR3 reads CAWSGPGQEFAGYTF. As DNA, the CDR3 is TGTGCCTGGAGCGGACCGGGACAGGAGTTTGCTGGCTACACCTTC.

The chain couples TRBV30 to TRBJ2-3; TRBD2 aligns across 13 bases. The CDR3 covers 15 residues. The junction had 2 bases not matched to a gene; V was cut back by 2 bases and J by 3 bases. CDR1 is GTSNPN, CDR2 SVGIG, per germline (reference sequence). The CDR3 DNA is TGTGCCTGGAGTTCGGGACTAGCGGGAACAGATACGCAGTATTTT. Protein: CAWSSGLAGTDTQYF.

On this clone itself: The junction and the germline gene differ at one end; a read error may be behind it. Other DNA sequences from this sample encode an identical CDR3 as well. V gene TRBV9 combines with J gene TRBJ2-1, with D maybe TRBD1 (7 bases). The CDR3 consists of 15 residues. Germline lookup yields CDR1 SGDLS and CDR2 YYNGEE. The CDR3 spells CASSPLGQDYNEQFF. In DNA form, the CDR3 reads TGTGCCAGCAGCCCCCTAGGACAGGACTACAATGAACAGTTCTTC.

The chain joins TRBV5-1 to TRBJ2-2; TRBD1 or TRBD2 may be the D gene (7 bases each). V lost 1 base and J 5 bases, leaving 15 bases between the germline ends. Germline V CDR1 and CDR2: SGHRS, YFSETQ. The CDR3 sequence is 16 residues long. The CDR3 here is CASSLMTGRGTGELFF. The DNA of the CDR3 is TGCGCCAGCAGCTTGATGACAGGGAGGGGGACCGGGGAGCTGTTTTTT.

The chain couples TRBV7-9 to TRBJ2-2; perhaps TRBD1 as D (5 bases). Trimming stripped 4 bases from V and 6 bases from J, with 15 bases between. CDR3 length: 15 amino acids. CDR1 SEHNR and CDR2 FQNEAQ come from the germline V gene (reference sequence). The CDR3 region has the DNA TGTGCCAGCAGCTCTGTTAGGGGTGGACCCGGGGAGCTGTTTTTT. As protein: CASSSVRGGPGELFF.

The chain combines TRBV7-3 with TRBJ1-2; the D is unclear. From germline, CDR1 is SGHTA and CDR2 FQGTGA. The ends were cut back, 2 bases at V and 8 bases at J, with 12 bases in the middle. The CDR3 consists of 13 residues. CDR3 residues: CASSLGPGRGYTF. The CDR3 nucleotides are TGTGCCAGCAGCTTAGGACCCGGCCGGGGCTACACCTTC.